This record covers a single T cell receptor (beta chain). This entry belongs to a study of shared clonotypes between healthy human individuals. Clones were sequenced by immunoSEQ multiplex PCR, and TCRdb holds only the in-frame ones, with some missing. Of more than 500,000 clones in the sample, about 96% are singletons; the top ten hold about 0.067%. V was clipped by 1 base and J by 0 bases, with 9 bases between them. CDR1 and CDR2 (germline): SGHTA, FQGNSA. This CDR3 is 15 amino acids long. V usage is TRBV7-2 and J usage is TRBJ1-1; D possibly corresponds to TRBD1 (6 bases). The sequence was obtained from a woman aged 25 to 45 in good health. The specimen sequenced was naive CD4+ T cells sorted from blood. Specified subset: CD45RA+ positively selected. CDR3: CASSLVGHLNTEAFF. DNA for the CDR3: TGTGCCAGCAGCTTAGTGGGACACCTGAACACTGAAGCTTTCTTT. Full variable domain (outside the CDR3, taken from reference TRBV7-2 and TRBJ1-1): GAGVSQSPSNKVTEKGKDVELRCDPISGHTALYWYRQSLGQGLEFLIYFQGNSAPDKSGLPSDRFSAERTGGSVSTLTIQRTQQEDSAVYLCASSLVGHLNTEAFFGQGTRLTVV.